The source of this T cell receptor beta chain is a study of blood T cell repertoires in COVID-19. Study overall: Some COVID-19 samples were acute and others convalescent; all came from the United States, Italy and Spain.

The CDR3 has 14 residues. In germline, CDR1 is MNHEY, CDR2 SMNVEV (reference sequence). With 5 bases removed from V and 0 bases from J, the gap between germline ends came to 8 bases. Under the authors' procedure: Cell counts per sample came from amplifying reference gene primers. Data came from immunoSEQ multiplex PCR; TCRdb stores just in-frame clones and leaves some out. V, J and clone size were drawn from that table, and D and trimming were deduced from the DNA. This sample yields under 250,000 clones, of which approximately 85% are seen a single time; 4% to 6% belongs to the top ten. Seattle participants joined during active infection and were tracked over time.

The V and J genes are TRBV27 and TRBJ2-1; D might be TRBD2 (5 bases). The TCR sequence derives from a man aged 50 or older with COVID-19, enrolled during active disease. The sample consisted of peripheral blood. CDR3 sequence reads: CASSPGSSYNEQFF. DNA for the CDR3: TGTGCCAGCAGTCCGGGGAGCTCCTACAATGAGCAGTTCTTC.